Listed here is a single T cell receptor (beta chain). This specimen belongs to a study of memory CD4+ T cells and cytomegalovirus serostatus. CDR1 and CDR2 (germline): MDHEN, SYDVKM. CDR3 size: 14 residues. Trimming took 5 bases from V and 3 from J; bases not matched to a gene: 6. The sort gate was single viable CD3+CD4+CD8-CD45RO+ cells for memory CD4+ T cells. The assay was immunoSEQ multiplex PCR, and TCRdb's table has in-frame clones only and misses some. The sample has under 85,000 clones; roughly three quarters are singletons. The sample was memory CD4+ T cells from blood. The genes are TRBV28 and TRBJ2-7; 8 bases align to TRBD1. The sequence was collected from an adult in good health and CMV-seropositive. The DNA of the CDR3 is TGTGCCAGCAGTAACCTGGGGACAGGCTACGAGCAGTACGTC. Amino acids: CASSNLGTGYEQYV.